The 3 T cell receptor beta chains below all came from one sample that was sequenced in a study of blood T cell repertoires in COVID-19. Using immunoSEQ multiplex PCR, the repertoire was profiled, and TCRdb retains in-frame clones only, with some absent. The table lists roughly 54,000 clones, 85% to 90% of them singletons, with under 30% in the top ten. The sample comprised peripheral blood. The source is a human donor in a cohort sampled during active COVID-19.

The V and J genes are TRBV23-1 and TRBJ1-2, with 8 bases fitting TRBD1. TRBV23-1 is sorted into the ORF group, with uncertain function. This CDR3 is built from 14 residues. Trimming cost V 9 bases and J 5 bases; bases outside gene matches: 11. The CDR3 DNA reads TGCGCCAGGAGATACAGGGGGAGTGGGTATGGCTACACCTTC. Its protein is CARRYRGSGYGYTF.

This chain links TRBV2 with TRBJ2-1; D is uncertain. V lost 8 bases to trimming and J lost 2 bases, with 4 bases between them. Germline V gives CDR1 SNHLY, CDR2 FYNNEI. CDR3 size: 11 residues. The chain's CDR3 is CASLPYNEQFF. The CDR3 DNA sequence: TGTGCCAGCCTTCCCTACAATGAGCAGTTCTTC.

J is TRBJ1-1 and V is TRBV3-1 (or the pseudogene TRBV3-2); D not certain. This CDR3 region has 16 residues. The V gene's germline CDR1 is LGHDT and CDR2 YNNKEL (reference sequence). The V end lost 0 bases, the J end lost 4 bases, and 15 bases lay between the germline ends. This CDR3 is CASSQDLRKFGTEAFF. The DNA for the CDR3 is TGTGCCAGCAGCCAAGATCTCAGGAAATTCGGCACTGAAGCTTTCTTT.